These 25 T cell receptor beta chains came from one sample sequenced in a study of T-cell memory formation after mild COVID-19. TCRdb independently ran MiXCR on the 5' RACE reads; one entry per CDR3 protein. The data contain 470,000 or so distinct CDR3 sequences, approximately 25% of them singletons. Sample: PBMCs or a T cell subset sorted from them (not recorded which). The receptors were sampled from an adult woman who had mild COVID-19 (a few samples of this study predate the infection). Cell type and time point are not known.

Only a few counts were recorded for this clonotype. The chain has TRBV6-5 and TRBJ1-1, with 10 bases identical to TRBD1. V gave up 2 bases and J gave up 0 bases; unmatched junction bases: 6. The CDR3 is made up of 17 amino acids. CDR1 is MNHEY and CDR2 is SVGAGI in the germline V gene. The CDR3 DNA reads TGTGCCAGCAGTTACATGGGACAGGGGTTCATGAACACTGAAGCTTTCTTT. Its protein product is CASSYMGQGFMNTEAFF.

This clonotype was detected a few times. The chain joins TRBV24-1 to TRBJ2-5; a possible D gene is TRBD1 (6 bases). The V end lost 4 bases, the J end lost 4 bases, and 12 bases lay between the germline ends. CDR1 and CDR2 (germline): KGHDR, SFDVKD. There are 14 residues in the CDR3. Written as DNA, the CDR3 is TGTGCCACCAGTGACCAGGGGAGAGGAGAGACCCAGTACTTC. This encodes CATSDQGRGETQYF.

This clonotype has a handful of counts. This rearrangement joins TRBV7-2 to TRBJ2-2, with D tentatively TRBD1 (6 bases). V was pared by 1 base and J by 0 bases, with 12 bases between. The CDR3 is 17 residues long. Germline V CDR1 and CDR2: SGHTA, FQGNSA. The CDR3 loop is CASSLGVGHPNTGELFF. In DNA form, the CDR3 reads TGTGCCAGCAGCTTAGGGGTGGGACACCCGAACACCGGGGAGCTGTTTTTT.

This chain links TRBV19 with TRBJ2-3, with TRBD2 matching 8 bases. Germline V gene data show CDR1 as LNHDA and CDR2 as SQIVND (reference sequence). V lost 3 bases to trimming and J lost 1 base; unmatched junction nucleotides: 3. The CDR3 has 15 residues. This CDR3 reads CASSIQAGGTDTQYF. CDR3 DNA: TGTGCCAGTAGTATTCAAGCGGGAGGCACAGATACGCAGTATTTT.

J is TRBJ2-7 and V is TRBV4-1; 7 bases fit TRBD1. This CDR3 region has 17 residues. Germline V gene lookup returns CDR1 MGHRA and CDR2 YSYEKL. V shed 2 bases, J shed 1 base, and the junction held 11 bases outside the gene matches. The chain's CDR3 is CASSQHPGQDGSYEQYF. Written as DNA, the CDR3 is TGCGCCAGCAGCCAACACCCTGGACAGGATGGATCCTACGAGCAGTACTTC.

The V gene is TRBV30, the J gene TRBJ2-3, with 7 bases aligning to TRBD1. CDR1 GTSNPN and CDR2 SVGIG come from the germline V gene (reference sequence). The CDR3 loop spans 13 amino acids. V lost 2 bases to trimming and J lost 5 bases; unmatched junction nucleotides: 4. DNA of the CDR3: TGTGCCTGGAGTAGGGGGCGAAGAGATACGCAGTATTTT. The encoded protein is CAWSRGRRDTQYF.

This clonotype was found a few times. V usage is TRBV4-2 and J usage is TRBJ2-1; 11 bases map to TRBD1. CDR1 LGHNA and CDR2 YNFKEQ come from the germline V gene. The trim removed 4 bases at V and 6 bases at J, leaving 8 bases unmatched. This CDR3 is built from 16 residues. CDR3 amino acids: CASSPEGQGEGNEQFF. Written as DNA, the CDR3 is TGTGCCAGCAGCCCCGAGGGACAGGGGGAGGGCAATGAGCAGTTCTTC.

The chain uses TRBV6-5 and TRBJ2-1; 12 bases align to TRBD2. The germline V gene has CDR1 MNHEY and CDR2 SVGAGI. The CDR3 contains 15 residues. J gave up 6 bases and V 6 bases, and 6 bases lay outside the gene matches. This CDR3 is CASSRLAGVINEQFF. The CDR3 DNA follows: TGTGCCAGCAGCCGACTAGCGGGGGTGATCAATGAGCAGTTCTTC.

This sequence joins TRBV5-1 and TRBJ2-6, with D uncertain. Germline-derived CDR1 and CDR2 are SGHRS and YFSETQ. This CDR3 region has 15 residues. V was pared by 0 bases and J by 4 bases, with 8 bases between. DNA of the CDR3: TGCGCCAGCAGCTTGGAGGCTGCAGGGGCCAACGTCCTGACTTTC. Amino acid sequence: CASSLEAAGANVLTF.

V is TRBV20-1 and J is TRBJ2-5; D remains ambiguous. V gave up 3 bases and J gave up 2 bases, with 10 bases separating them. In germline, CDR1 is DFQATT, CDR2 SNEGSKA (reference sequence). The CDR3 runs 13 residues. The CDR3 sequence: CSASRQVQETQYF. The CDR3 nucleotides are TGCAGTGCTAGTCGGCAGGTGCAAGAGACCCAGTACTTC.

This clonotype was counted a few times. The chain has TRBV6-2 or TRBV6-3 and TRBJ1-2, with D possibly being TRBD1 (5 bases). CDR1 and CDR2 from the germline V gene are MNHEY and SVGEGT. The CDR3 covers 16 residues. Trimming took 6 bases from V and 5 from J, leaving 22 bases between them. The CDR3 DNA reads TGTGCCAGCAGCGACGACAAAACGGGACGGGATTATGGCTACACCTTC. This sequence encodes CASSDDKTGRDYGYTF.

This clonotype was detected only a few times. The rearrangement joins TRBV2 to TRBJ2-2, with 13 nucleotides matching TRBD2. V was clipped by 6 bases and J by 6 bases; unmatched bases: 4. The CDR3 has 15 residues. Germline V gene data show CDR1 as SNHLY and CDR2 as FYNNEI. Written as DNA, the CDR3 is TGTGCCAGCAGGCGACTAGCGGGGGGCCCCGGGGAGCTGTTTTTT. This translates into CASRRLAGGPGELFF.

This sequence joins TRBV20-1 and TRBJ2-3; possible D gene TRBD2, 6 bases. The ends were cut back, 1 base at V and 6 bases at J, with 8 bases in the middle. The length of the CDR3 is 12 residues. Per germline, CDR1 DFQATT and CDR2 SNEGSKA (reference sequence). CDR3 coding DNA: TGCAGTGCTAGAGGGAGGGAGGATACGCAGTATTTT. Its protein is CSARGREDTQYF.

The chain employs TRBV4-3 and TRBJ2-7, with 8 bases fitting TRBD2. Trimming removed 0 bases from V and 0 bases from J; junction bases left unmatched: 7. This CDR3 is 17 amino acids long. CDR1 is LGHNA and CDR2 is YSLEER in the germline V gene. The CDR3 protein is CASSQELERESSYEQYF. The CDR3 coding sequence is TGCGCCAGCAGCCAAGAACTGGAGCGGGAGAGCTCCTACGAGCAGTACTTC.

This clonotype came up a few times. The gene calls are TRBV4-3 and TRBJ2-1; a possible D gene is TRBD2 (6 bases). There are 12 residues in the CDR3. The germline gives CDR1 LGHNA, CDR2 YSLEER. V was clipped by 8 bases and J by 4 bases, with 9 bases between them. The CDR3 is CASRDSYNEQFF. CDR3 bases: TGCGCCAGCCGGGACTCTTACAATGAGCAGTTCTTC.

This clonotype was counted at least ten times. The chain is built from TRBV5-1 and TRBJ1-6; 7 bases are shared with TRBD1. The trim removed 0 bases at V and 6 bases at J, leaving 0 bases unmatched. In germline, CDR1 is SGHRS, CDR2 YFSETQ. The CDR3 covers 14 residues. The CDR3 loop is CASSLGQGNSPLHF. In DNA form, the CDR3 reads TGCGCCAGCAGCTTGGGACAGGGTAATTCACCCCTCCACTTT.

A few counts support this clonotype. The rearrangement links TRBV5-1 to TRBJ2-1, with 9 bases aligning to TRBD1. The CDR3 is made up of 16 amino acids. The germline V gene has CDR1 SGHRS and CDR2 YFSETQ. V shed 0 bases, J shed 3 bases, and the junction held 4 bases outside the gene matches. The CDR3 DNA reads TGCGCCAGCAGCTTGGTAGTGGGACAGGGCTACAATGAGCAGTTCTTC. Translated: CASSLVVGQGYNEQFF. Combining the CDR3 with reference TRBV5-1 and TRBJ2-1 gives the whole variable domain KAGVTQTPRYLIKTRGQQVTLSCSPISGHRSVSWYQQTPGQGLQFLFEYFSETQRNKGNFPGRFSGRQFSNSRSEMNVSTLELGDSALYLCASSLVVGQGYNEQFFGPGTRLTVL.

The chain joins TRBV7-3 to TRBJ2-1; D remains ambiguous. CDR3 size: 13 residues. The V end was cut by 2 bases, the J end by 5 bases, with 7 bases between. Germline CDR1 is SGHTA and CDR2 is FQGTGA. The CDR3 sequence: CASSLGMNNEQFF. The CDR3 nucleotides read TGTGCCAGCAGCTTAGGGATGAACAATGAGCAGTTCTTC.

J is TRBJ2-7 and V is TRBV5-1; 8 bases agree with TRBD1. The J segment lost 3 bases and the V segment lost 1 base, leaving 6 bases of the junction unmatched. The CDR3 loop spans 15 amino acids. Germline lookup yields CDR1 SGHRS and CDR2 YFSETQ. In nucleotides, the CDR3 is TGCGCCAGCAGCTTGTACGGGACAGGTAACTACGAGCAGTACTTC. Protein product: CASSLYGTGNYEQYF.

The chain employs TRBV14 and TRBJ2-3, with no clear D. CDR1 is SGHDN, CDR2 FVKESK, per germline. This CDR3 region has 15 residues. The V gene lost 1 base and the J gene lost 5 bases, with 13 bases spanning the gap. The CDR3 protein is CASSQVSRSQDTQYF. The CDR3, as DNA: TGTGCCAGCAGCCAAGTTAGCAGGTCTCAAGATACGCAGTATTTT.

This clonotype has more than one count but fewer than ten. The CDR3 sequence is CASKFFRGLNTEAFF. The CDR3 nucleotides are TGTGCCAGCAAATTTTTCAGGGGGTTGAACACTGAAGCTTTCTTT. V is TRBV7-9 and J is TRBJ1-1, with 7 bases that match TRBD1. Losses at the gene ends were 7 bases for V and 0 bases for J; bases not matched to a gene: 8. The CDR3 spans 15 residues. The germline gives CDR1 SEHNR, CDR2 FQNEAQ (reference sequence).

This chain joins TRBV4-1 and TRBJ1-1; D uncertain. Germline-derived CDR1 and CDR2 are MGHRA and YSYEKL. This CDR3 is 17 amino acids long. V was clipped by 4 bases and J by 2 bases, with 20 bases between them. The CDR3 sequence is CASSPSPPLDANTEAFF. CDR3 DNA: TGCGCCAGCAGCCCAAGCCCCCCCCTGGACGCAAACACTGAAGCTTTCTTT.

As DNA, the CDR3 is TGTGCCAGCAGCTTAGGAGGGGGGTCAGTAAATGAGCAGTTCTTC. This sequence encodes CASSLGGGSVNEQFF. The chain combines TRBV7-2 with TRBJ2-1; either TRBD1 or TRBD2 may supply D (6 bases each). The ends were cut back, 1 base at V and 7 bases at J, with 14 bases in the middle. The V gene's germline CDR1 is SGHTA and CDR2 FQGNSA. There are 15 residues in the CDR3.

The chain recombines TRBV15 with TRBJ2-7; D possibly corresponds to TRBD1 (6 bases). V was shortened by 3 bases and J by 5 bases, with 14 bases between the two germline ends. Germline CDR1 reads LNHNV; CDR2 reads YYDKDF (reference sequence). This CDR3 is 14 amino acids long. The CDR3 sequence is CATSSSRGKNEQYF. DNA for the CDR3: TGTGCCACCAGCAGTAGCAGGGGTAAGAACGAGCAGTACTTC.

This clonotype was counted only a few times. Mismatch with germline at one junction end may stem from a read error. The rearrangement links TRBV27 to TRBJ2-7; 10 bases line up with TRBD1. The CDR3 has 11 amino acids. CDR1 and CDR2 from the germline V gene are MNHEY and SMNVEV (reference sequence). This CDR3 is CASSHGQGVFF. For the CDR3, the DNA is TGTGCCAGCAGTCACGGACAGGGGGTTTTCTTC.